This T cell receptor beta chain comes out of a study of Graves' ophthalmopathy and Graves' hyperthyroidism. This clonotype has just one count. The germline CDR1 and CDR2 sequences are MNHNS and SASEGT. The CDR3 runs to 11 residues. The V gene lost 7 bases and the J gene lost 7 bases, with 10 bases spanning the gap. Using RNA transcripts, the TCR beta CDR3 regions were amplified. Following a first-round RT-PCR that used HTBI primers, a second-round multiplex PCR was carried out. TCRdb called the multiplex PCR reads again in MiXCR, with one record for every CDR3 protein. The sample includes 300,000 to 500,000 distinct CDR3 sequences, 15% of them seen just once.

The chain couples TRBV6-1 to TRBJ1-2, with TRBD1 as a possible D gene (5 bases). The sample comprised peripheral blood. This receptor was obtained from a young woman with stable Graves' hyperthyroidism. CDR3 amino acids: CASNQGRGYTF. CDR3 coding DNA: TGTGCCAGCAATCAGGGACGTGGCTACACCTTC.